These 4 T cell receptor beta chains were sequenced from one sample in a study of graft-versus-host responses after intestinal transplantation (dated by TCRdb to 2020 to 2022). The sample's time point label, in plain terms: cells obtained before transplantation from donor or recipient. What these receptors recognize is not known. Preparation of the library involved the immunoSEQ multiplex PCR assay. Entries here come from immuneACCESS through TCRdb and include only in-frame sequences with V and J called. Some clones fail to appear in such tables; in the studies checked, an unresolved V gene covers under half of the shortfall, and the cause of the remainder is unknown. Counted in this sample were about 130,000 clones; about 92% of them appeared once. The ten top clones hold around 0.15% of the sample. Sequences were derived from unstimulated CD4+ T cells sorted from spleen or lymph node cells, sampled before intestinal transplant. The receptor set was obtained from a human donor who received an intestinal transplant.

CDR3 DNA: TGTGCCTGGAGTGTTTCAGTGTACAATGAGCAGTTCTTC. Translation gives CAWSVSVYNEQFF. The V and J genes are TRBV30 and TRBJ2-1; D is unclear. The CDR3 length is 13 residues. Germline values: CDR1 GTSNPN, CDR2 SVGIG (reference sequence). V dropped 0 bases and J dropped 4 bases, with 7 bases sitting between them. The variable domain in full, with the rest retrieved from reference TRBV30 and TRBJ2-1, is SQTIHQWPATLVQPVGSPLSLECTVEGTSNPNLYWYRQAAGRGLQLLFYSVGIGQISSEVPQNLSASRPQDRQFILSSKKLLLSDSGFYLCAWSVSVYNEQFFGPGTRLTVL.

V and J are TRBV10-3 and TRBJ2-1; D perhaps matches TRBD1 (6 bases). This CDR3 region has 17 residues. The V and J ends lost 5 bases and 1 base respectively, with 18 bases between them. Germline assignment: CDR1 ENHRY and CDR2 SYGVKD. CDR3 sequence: CAISQHVGAQSYNEQFF. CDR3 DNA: TGTGCCATCAGTCAGCATGTGGGGGCCCAGTCCTACAATGAGCAGTTCTTC.

The CDR3 coding sequence is TGCGCCAGCAGCTATGGCGGACTCATGAACACTGAAGCTTTCTTT. As protein: CASSYGGLMNTEAFF. The rearrangement links TRBV5-1 to TRBJ1-1; D not certain. CDR1 is SGHRS and CDR2 is YFSETQ in the germline V gene. The CDR3 is 15 amino acids. The germline V and J ends were trimmed by 3 bases and 0 bases, with 12 bases remaining between them.

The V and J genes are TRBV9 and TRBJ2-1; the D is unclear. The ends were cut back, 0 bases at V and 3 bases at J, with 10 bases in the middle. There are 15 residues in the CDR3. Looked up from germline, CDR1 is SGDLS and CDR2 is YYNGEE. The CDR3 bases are TGTGCCAGCAGCGTAGATCTTCAGTTCTACAATGAGCAGTTCTTC. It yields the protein CASSVDLQFYNEQFF.